This T cell receptor (beta chain) was obtained from a study of tumor-infiltrating lymphocytes in primary liver carcinoma. Findings and caveats of the study: For tumor-adjacent and tumor-blood pairs, overlap was less than that seen for tumor region pairs. A small share of top clones, only about 7-24%, was found in all five tumor regions.

Between about 17 and 34 mg of unsorted bulk tissue served as the source from which RNA and DNA were co-extracted. The patients presented with primary liver carcinoma, which was managed through surgical resection. No treatment had been given to the patients, who were chronically infected with HBV. With regard to this clonotype: The antigen is unknown.

This CDR3 is built from 12 residues. The V and J ends lost 3 bases and 8 bases respectively, with 10 bases between them. The germline gives CDR1 WSHSY, CDR2 SAAADI. Starting from approximately 470 ng of total RNA, TCR beta cDNA was produced with a primer in the constant region. Three rounds of nested multiplex PCR with slightly modified ARM-PCR produced TCR beta libraries. TRBV1-TRBV30 forward primers paired with a C-beta reverse primer were used in the first two PCR rounds, which ran approximately 10 cycles each. TCRdb reprocessed the multiplex PCR reads with MiXCR, giving one entry per CDR3 protein. The sample lists 100,000 or so distinct CDR3 sequences, 80% to 85% seen once, with about a fifth in the top ten.

Sequences were obtained from liver tumor tissue from sampling region 3. Subset reported: tumor region T3, left-lateral pole. This rearrangement joins TRBV10-2 to TRBJ1-2; weak D call: TRBD1 (5 bases). This receptor was identified in a man aged 35-49 years with primary liver carcinoma and hepatitis B virus infection. The CDR3 nucleotides read TGCGCCAGCAGTGACAGGGCTGGCGGCTACACCTTC. Its translation is CASSDRAGGYTF.